This paragraph covers one TCR beta chain sequence. The data are from a study of blood T cell repertoires in COVID-19. The wider study: Specimens from acute and convalescent COVID-19 originated in the United States, Italy and Spain. The cDNA or gDNA used as material had been derived from T cells, B-cell-depleted T cells, or PBMCs.

Per the original methods: Amplification of reference gene primers provided the estimated nucleated cell counts. Method: immunoSEQ multiplex PCR; TCRdb's copy keeps in-frame clones and lacks some. V and J calls and clone size are copied from that table; D and trimming were computed from the DNA. Of over 110,000 clones listed, approximately 88% are singletons. Germline lookup yields CDR1 MGHRA and CDR2 YSYEKL. The CDR3 covers 14 residues. Trimming cost V 1 base and J 4 bases; bases outside gene matches: 3. The V gene is TRBV4-1, the J gene TRBJ2-5; 7 bases line up with TRBD2. The sequence was collected from a human donor in a cohort sampled during active COVID-19. The sequencing input was peripheral blood. The CDR3 loop reads CASSQGRGTETQYF. As DNA, the CDR3 is TGCGCCAGCAGCCAAGGGCGGGGGACAGAGACCCAGTACTTC.